The present T cell receptor (beta chain) was sequenced within a study of blood T cell repertoires in COVID-19. Study-level background: COVID-19 samples, acute and convalescent, were from the United States, Italy and Spain. T cells, B-cell-depleted T cells, or PBMCs provided the cDNA or gDNA that served as material.

In the study's own analysis: Reference gene primer amplification yielded estimated nucleated cell counts. Libraries were prepared by immunoSEQ multiplex PCR; TCRdb keeps only in-frame clonotypes and omits some of them. The V and J calls and clone size are taken from that table; D and trimming were inferred from the DNA. Of roughly 260,000 clones in the sample, roughly three quarters were seen once. Germline CDR1 is SNHLY and CDR2 is FYNNEI. V gave up 6 bases and J gave up 4 bases, with 16 bases separating them. CDR3 length equals 15 residues. The V and J genes are TRBV2 and TRBJ1-3; perhaps TRBD1 as D (6 bases). The sequence came from a woman aged 40 to 50 with active or convalescent COVID-19. Sequencing was performed on peripheral blood. The CDR3 DNA is TGTGCCAGCAGCACAAGGGGGGGGTCCGGAAACACCATATATTTT. Amino acid sequence: CASSTRGGSGNTIYF. Full variable domain (missing parts from reference TRBV2 and TRBJ1-3): EPEVTQTPSHQVTQMGQEVILRCVPISNHLYFYWYRQILGQKVEFLVSFYNNEISEKSEIFDDQFSVERPDGSNFTLKIRSTKLEDSAMYFCASSTRGGSGNTIYFGEGSWLTVV.